A selection of T cell receptor beta chains follows, all from one sample in a study of blood T cell repertoires in COVID-19. Produced via immunoSEQ multiplex PCR; TCRdb's table is partial and in-frame only. The sample yields around 23,000 clones, roughly 85% seen once. The sequenced sample consisted of peripheral blood. Source of these receptors: a human donor in a cohort sampled during active COVID-19. Each CDR3 is given with its conserved first and last residue. The D gene is left open where the match is weak. Not every row has a clone size; where given, it reads once, few, many or a size class.

d_call j_call v_call clone_size cdr3_nt cdr3_aa
NA TRBJ2-1 TRBV4-1 once TGCGCCAGCAGCCAAGGACCCGGAGGGCTAGCGATGAATGAGCAGTTCTTC CASSQGPGGLAMNEQFF
TRBD1 TRBJ1-1 TRBV30 NA TGTGCCTGGAGTCTTTTAGGGGGCGGCACTGAAGCTTTCTTT CAWSLLGGGTEAFF
TRBD1 TRBJ1-5 TRBV7-8 NA TGTGCCAGCAGCTTAGGGACAGGGGCGAGGCAGCCCCAGCATTTT CASSLGTGARQPQHF
NA TRBJ2-7 TRBV4-3 NA TGCGCCAGCAGCCAAGATAAGGGGTACGAGCAGTACTTC CASSQDKGYEQYF
NA TRBJ2-3 TRBV12-3/TRBV12-4 NA TGTGCCAGCAGAACAGAAGCAGATACGCAGTATTTT CASRTEADTQYF
NA TRBJ2-3 TRBV6-2/TRBV6-3 NA TGTGCCAGCAGCCGGGACTTCACAGATACGCAGTATTTT CASSRDFTDTQYF
TRBD1 TRBJ1-5 TRBV2 NA TGTGCCAGCAGCCGTGACAGGGGTGGTCATCCCCAGCATTTT CASSRDRGGHPQHF
NA TRBJ1-6 TRBV7-2 NA TGTGCCAGCAGCTTATTCGTCTTGGGGGCTTCACCCCTCCACTTT CASSLFVLGASPLHF
NA TRBJ1-1 TRBV6-4 NA TGTGCCAGCAGTGGCGAATCCGGGACTGGGGGTGGACAAGCTTTCTTT CASSGESGTGGGQAFF
TRBD1 TRBJ2-3 TRBV3-1/TRBV3-2 NA TGTGCCAGCAGCCAAGCCCCGACAGGGGGCAGGAATACGCAGTATTTT CASSQAPTGGRNTQYF
NA TRBJ2-2 TRBV4-2 NA TGTGCCAGCAGCCCCCAAATAGGGGCGAACACCGGGGAGCTGTTTTTT CASSPQIGANTGELFF
NA TRBJ1-5 TRBV6-6 NA TGTGCCAGCAGTTCCCCCCCGGGCAATCAGCCCCAGCATTTT CASSSPPGNQPQHF
TRBD1 TRBJ2-7 TRBV5-1 NA TGCGCCAGCAGCTCCGGGACAGGGCCCTACGAGCAGTACTTC CASSSGTGPYEQYF
TRBD1 TRBJ1-1 TRBV19 once TGTGCCAGTAGAATCGACAGGGGGAACACTAAAGCTTTCTTT CASRIDRGNTKAFF
TRBD1 TRBJ1-4 TRBV11-2 NA TGTGCCAGCAGCTTAAGACAGGGGTATGAAAAACTGTTTTTT CASSLRQGYEKLFF
TRBD1 TRBJ1-5 TRBV6-6 NA TGTGCCAGCAGGGGGGGGACAGGGGAATATCAGCCCCAGCATTTT CASRGGTGEYQPQHF
NA TRBJ1-3 TRBV11-2 NA TGTGCCAGCAGCTTAGCGGGGGGAAACACCATATATTTT CASSLAGGNTIYF
NA TRBJ1-2 TRBV30 NA TGTGCCTGGTCCAAAGGGACATATGGCTACACCTTC CAWSKGTYGYTF
NA TRBJ2-2 TRBV6-5 NA TGTGCCAGCAAGACGGGCACCGGGGAGCTGTTTTTT CASKTGTGELFF
NA TRBJ1-2 TRBV4-1 NA TGCGCCAGCAGCCTCCCGGACAGAGTCTATGGCTACACCTTC CASSLPDRVYGYTF
TRBD1 TRBJ1-1 TRBV19 NA TGTGCCAGTAGGATGGACAGGGAATACACTGAAGCTTTCTTT CASRMDREYTEAFF
TRBD1 TRBJ2-3 TRBV7-9 NA TGTGCCAGCAGCCAATACACAGGGGGCACAGATACGCAGTATTTT CASSQYTGGTDTQYF
TRBD1 TRBJ1-6 TRBV18 NA TGTGCCAGCTCACCTGGGACAGGCAATTCACCCCTCCACTTT CASSPGTGNSPLHF
NA TRBJ1-2 TRBV5-1 NA TGCGCCAGCAGCTTGGCCGAAGGCAGGGCAAAAAACTACACCTTC CASSLAEGRAKNYTF
TRBD2 TRBJ2-1 TRBV6-5 NA TGTGCCAGCAGTTACAGCCTAGCGGGCCTCAACAATGAGCAGTTCTTC CASSYSLAGLNNEQFF
TRBD2 TRBJ2-3 TRBV27 NA TGTGCCAGCAGCGTCTCGCGGGGGGGCCTCCATACGCAGTATTTT CASSVSRGGLHTQYF
NA TRBJ1-5 TRBV27 few TGTGCCAGCAGTTTATCGGGACTCAATCAGCCCCAGCATTTT CASSLSGLNQPQHF
TRBD1 TRBJ1-2 TRBV2 NA TGTGCCAGCAGTGTCCCGCGACAGGGGCAGCTTGGCTACACCTTC CASSVPRQGQLGYTF
TRBD2 TRBJ2-3 TRBV9 NA TGTGCCAGCAGTCTTACAACTAGCGGGGGTACCACAGATACGCAGTATTTT CASSLTTSGGTTDTQYF
NA TRBJ1-1 TRBV10-3 medium-sized TGTGCCATCAGTATTACAGGGATCGAAGCTTTCTTT CAISITGIEAFF
NA TRBJ2-3 TRBV10-3 NA TGTGCCATCAGTGATAGGGGGGGGGCAGATACGCAGTATTTT CAISDRGGADTQYF
NA TRBJ2-3 TRBV6-4 NA TGTGCCAGCAGTGACCGGGGGTTCAGCACAGATACGCAGTATTTT CASSDRGFSTDTQYF
NA TRBJ1-2 TRBV6-5 NA TGTGCCAGCACCCCCACGGAGGGGAGAGGCTACACCTTC CASTPTEGRGYTF
NA TRBJ1-6 TRBV6-5 NA TGTGCCAGCAGTTACTCTGCAGGTAGTTCTTCACCCCTCCACTTT CASSYSAGSSSPLHF
NA TRBJ1-4 TRBV6-5 NA TGTGCCAGCAGTTTAGCCCGGGACACGTTACAAGAACTGTTTTTT CASSLARDTLQELFF
TRBD2 TRBJ2-7 TRBV19 NA TGTGCCAGTAGAGGGGTAGCGGGAAAAACATCCTACGAGCAGTACTTC CASRGVAGKTSYEQYF
NA TRBJ2-7 TRBV18 NA TGTGCCAGCTCGGCGGGGGCCAGGGATTTAAACGAGCAGTACTTC CASSAGARDLNEQYF
NA TRBJ2-7 TRBV11-2 NA TGTGCCAGCAGCTTAGAGGGGGGAGGGGGCGAGCAGTACTTC CASSLEGGGGEQYF
TRBD1 TRBJ2-5 TRBV3-1/TRBV3-2 NA TGTGCCAGCAGCCACTCCGGGACAGGGTTGGAGACCCAGTACTTC CASSHSGTGLETQYF
NA TRBJ1-2 TRBV5-1 NA TGCGCCAGCAGCTTACGTCAAGGGGCGCACGGCTACACCTTC CASSLRQGAHGYTF
NA TRBJ1-2 TRBV6-4 NA TGTGCCAGCAGTGACTCATGGAGGGGTGGTGGCTACACCTTC CASSDSWRGGGYTF
NA TRBJ2-7 TRBV11-2 NA TGTGCCAGCAGCCCCTTGGGGCGACAGGAGCCCTACGAGCAGTACTTC CASSPLGRQEPYEQYF
TRBD2 TRBJ2-1 TRBV19 NA TGTGCCAGTAGCCCCGGGACTAGCGCAAACAATGAGCAGTTCTTC CASSPGTSANNEQFF
NA TRBJ1-1 TRBV27 NA TGTGCCAGCAGTTTAAGGGAGGACACTGAAGCTTTCTTT CASSLREDTEAFF
NA TRBJ1-1 TRBV5-1 NA TGCGCCAGCAGCTACAGCGCGGGAGGGGCAGGCACTGAAGCTTTCTTT CASSYSAGGAGTEAFF
NA TRBJ1-4 TRBV2 once TGTGCCAGCAGCTCCTTTGAAAAACTGTTTTTT CASSSFEKLFF
NA TRBJ1-5 TRBV12-3/TRBV12-4 NA TGTGCCAGCAGTTTAGCGCAAGAGCAGCCCCAGCATTTT CASSLAQEQPQHF
TRBD1 TRBJ1-4 TRBV7-8 NA TGTGCCAGCAGCTATTCACAGGGGGGAAATGAAAAACTGTTTTTT CASSYSQGGNEKLFF
NA TRBJ1-5 TRBV7-2 NA TGTGCCAGCAGCTCGACCGATTACAGGGGCAATCAGCCCCAGCATTTT CASSSTDYRGNQPQHF
NA TRBJ2-2 TRBV28 NA TGTGCCAGCAGTTTACGGGGGACCTGGGGCACCGGGGAGCTGTTTTTT CASSLRGTWGTGELFF
TRBD1 TRBJ2-7 TRBV6-5 NA TGTGCCAGCAGTCTTAACAGGCCACAGGGGGAGCAGTACTTC CASSLNRPQGEQYF
NA TRBJ1-1 TRBV19 NA TGTGCCAGTAGTATCCGGGGTAGCACTGAAGCTTTCTTT CASSIRGSTEAFF
TRBD1 TRBJ1-1 TRBV6-1 NA TGTGCCAGCAGTGAGAGTTTTGCAGGGGGCTTTGGGACTGAAGCTTTCTTT CASSESFAGGFGTEAFF
TRBD1 TRBJ1-6 TRBV19 NA TGTGCCAGTAGTATAATGGTACGAGGGGGCGCGTCACCCCTCCACTTT CASSIMVRGGASPLHF
NA TRBJ1-2 TRBV5-5 few TGTGCCAGCAGCTTGGGTCCAGGGGTTGGCTACACCTTC CASSLGPGVGYTF